Following are 3 T cell receptor beta chains from one sample sequenced in a study of blood T cell repertoires in COVID-19. Data came from immunoSEQ multiplex PCR; TCRdb stores just in-frame clones and leaves some out. The sample has approximately 250,000 clones, roughly 80% seen once; the top ten hold roughly 4%. The specimen sequenced was PBMCs or T cells enriched from blood (not recorded which). These receptor sequences come from a man aged 30 to 39 with acute COVID-19.

V is TRBV7-9 and J is TRBJ2-2, with a tentative D call TRBD1 (5 bases). Germline V gives CDR1 SEHNR, CDR2 FQNEAQ (reference sequence). Trimming removed 1 base from V and 0 bases from J, with 9 bases in between. This CDR3 contains 16 residues. The chain's CDR3 is CASSLVLTANTGELFF. The CDR3 DNA sequence: TGTGCCAGCAGCTTAGTGTTGACAGCGAACACCGGGGAGCTGTTTTTT.

The rearrangement links TRBV7-3 to TRBJ2-1, with 7 positions matching TRBD1. Per germline, CDR1 SGHTA and CDR2 FQGTGA. V shed 0 bases, J shed 3 bases, and the junction held 8 bases outside the gene matches. This CDR3 is 17 amino acids long. CDR3 amino acids: CASSLTGDRVSYNEQFF. The CDR3 region has the DNA TGTGCCAGCAGCTTAACTGGCGACAGGGTGAGCTACAATGAGCAGTTCTTC. Full variable domain (remainder filled in from reference TRBV7-3 and TRBJ2-1): GAGVSQTPSNKVTEKGKYVELRCDPISGHTALYWYRQSLGQGPEFLIYFQGTGAADDSGLPNDRFFAVRPEGSVSTLKIQRTERGDSAVYLCASSLTGDRVSYNEQFFGPGTRLTVL.

This chain uses TRBV6-5 with TRBJ1-2; D possibly corresponds to TRBD1 (5 bases). Germline loops: CDR1 MNHEY, CDR2 SVGAGI. The CDR3 runs to 14 residues. The V end lost 5 bases, the J end lost 2 bases, and 12 bases lay between the germline ends. In DNA, the CDR3 is TGTGCCAGCAGTCAGAGACAGACCAACTATGGCTACACCTTC. It codes for CASSQRQTNYGYTF.